A single sample is the source of the 18 T cell receptor beta chains below, sequenced in a study of blood T cell repertoires in COVID-19. Measured with immunoSEQ multiplex PCR; TCRdb has only the in-frame clones, and not every one. The sample carries roughly 200,000 clones, around three quarters recorded once. Material: peripheral blood. Receptor source: a man between 65 and 80 years old with active or convalescent COVID-19.

The V gene is TRBV5-1, the J gene TRBJ2-1; TRBD1 might be the D (6 bases). Germline V lookup: CDR1 SGHRS, CDR2 YFSETQ. Trimming left V 4 bases short and J 2 bases short, with 13 bases between. The CDR3 runs to 15 residues. CDR3 in amino acids: CASSRTANAYNEQFF. CDR3 nucleotide sequence: TGCGCCAGCAGCAGGACAGCCAATGCCTACAATGAGCAGTTCTTC.

The chain uses TRBV30 and TRBJ2-2, with 11 positions matching TRBD2. The length of the CDR3 is 16 residues. Germline CDR1 reads GTSNPN; CDR2 reads SVGIG (reference sequence). V lost 4 bases to trimming and J lost 1 base; unmatched junction nucleotides: 5. The CDR3 reads CAWTLGTSGNTGELFF. CDR3 DNA: TGTGCCTGGACCCTAGGGACTAGCGGGAACACCGGGGAGCTGTTTTTT.

This clone appeared once. The chain employs TRBV7-2 and TRBJ2-3, with 8 bases lining up with TRBD1. With V trimmed by 9 bases and J by 3 bases, 17 bases remained unmatched. The CDR3 is made up of 17 amino acids. Germline V gene data show CDR1 as SGHTA and CDR2 as FQGNSA. This CDR3 is CARGAQQRQGRTDTQYF. As DNA, the CDR3 is TGTGCCAGAGGGGCCCAACAGAGACAGGGGCGGACAGATACGCAGTATTTT.

The V gene is TRBV27, the J gene TRBJ1-2; D gene uncertain. The CDR3 contains 15 residues. Germline lookup yields CDR1 MNHEY and CDR2 SMNVEV (reference sequence). The V gene lost 5 bases and the J gene lost 7 bases, with 20 bases spanning the gap. The CDR3 region is CASSPHSPTSGGYTF. In nucleotides, the CDR3 is TGTGCCAGCAGTCCACATAGTCCGACGTCGGGTGGCTACACCTTC.

V and J are TRBV5-6 and TRBJ1-1, with TRBD1 as a possible D gene (6 bases). Germline CDR1 is SGHDT and CDR2 is YYEEEE. V gave up 4 bases and J gave up 5 bases, with 12 bases separating them. This CDR3 comprises 13 residues. The CDR3 coding sequence is TGTGCCAGCAGCCTCAACAGGGTTACTGAAGCTTTCTTT. This codes for CASSLNRVTEAFF.

The chain carries TRBV7-8 and TRBJ1-4; D perhaps matches TRBD1 (6 bases). The CDR3 is 14 amino acids. Germline V gene data show CDR1 as SGHVS and CDR2 as FQNEAQ. V was cut by 4 bases and J by 4 bases, with 10 bases left in between. This CDR3 reads CASSSQGFNEKLFF. DNA of the CDR3: TGTGCCAGCAGCTCACAGGGCTTTAATGAAAAACTGTTTTTT.

This clone has only one observation. CDR3 nucleotides: TGTGCCAGCAGCTTAGCGGGGGGTTTGGACATTCAGTACTTC. This sequence encodes CASSLAGGLDIQYF. The chain links TRBV7-2 to TRBJ2-4; D possibly corresponds to TRBD2 (6 bases). The CDR3 is 14 residues long. V dropped 0 bases and J dropped 8 bases, with 11 bases sitting between them. The germline gives CDR1 SGHTA, CDR2 FQGNSA. Drawing the rest from reference TRBV7-2 and TRBJ2-4, the complete variable domain is GAGVSQSPSNKVTEKGKDVELRCDPISGHTALYWYRQSLGQGLEFLIYFQGNSAPDKSGLPSDRFSAERTGGSVSTLTIQRTQQEDSAVYLCASSLAGGLDIQYFGAGTRLSVL.

This chain links TRBV27 with TRBJ1-3; 9 nucleotides match TRBD1. The length of the CDR3 is 16 residues. CDR1 MNHEY and CDR2 SMNVEV come from the germline V gene (reference sequence). The V gene end was trimmed by 6 bases and the J gene end by 4 bases; junction bases not matched to a gene: 10. The CDR3 is CASSPGTGYTGNTIYF. In DNA, the CDR3 is TGTGCCAGCAGCCCCGGGACAGGGTATACAGGAAACACCATATATTTT.

J is TRBJ2-1 and V is TRBV9; 11 nucleotides line up with TRBD1. The germline gives CDR1 SGDLS, CDR2 YYNGEE. The V segment lost 1 base and the J segment 2 bases; nucleotides outside the gene matches: 2. The CDR3 has 16 residues. For the CDR3, the DNA is TGTGCCAGCAGCGTACCGGGACAGGGGGCCTACAATGAGCAGTTCTTC. This sequence encodes CASSVPGQGAYNEQFF.

The rearrangement links TRBV5-6 to TRBJ2-5, with D unclear. V lost 0 bases and J 5 bases, leaving 5 bases between the germline ends. Germline CDR1 SGHDT, CDR2 YYEEEE. The CDR3 has 12 amino acids. The CDR3 loop is CASSLAGETQYF. The CDR3 nucleotides read TGTGCCAGCAGCTTGGCCGGGGAGACCCAGTACTTC.

The V gene is TRBV5-4, the J gene TRBJ1-1, with 8 bases matching TRBD1. The trim removed 4 bases at V and 8 bases at J, leaving 19 bases unmatched. From germline, CDR1 is SGHNT and CDR2 YYREEE (reference sequence). This CDR3 has 17 residues. The CDR3 DNA sequence: TGTGCCAGCAGCCCCGCGGGACAGGTTTCTTATAGTCTGGAAGCTTTCTTT. It encodes CASSPAGQVSYSLEAFF.

The rearrangement links TRBV9 to TRBJ2-7; 9 bases match TRBD1. The V segment lost 0 bases and the J segment 4 bases; nucleotides outside the gene matches: 5. Germline CDR1 SGDLS, CDR2 YYNGEE. The CDR3 contains 15 residues. This chain's CDR3 is CASSVAPQGAYEQYF. Here the CDR3 DNA reads TGTGCCAGCAGCGTAGCCCCACAGGGGGCTTACGAGCAGTACTTC.

The chain combines TRBV10-3 with TRBJ1-6, with a tentative D call TRBD1 (5 bases). Germline V lookup: CDR1 ENHRY, CDR2 SYGVKD. The CDR3 extends over 15 amino acids. With 3 bases removed from V and 0 bases from J, the gap between germline ends came to 6 bases. CDR3 bases: TGTGCCATCAGTGAACAGGACTCCTATAATTCACCCCTCCACTTT. It is translated as CAISEQDSYNSPLHF.

This chain links TRBV20-1 with TRBJ2-7; 8 nucleotides match TRBD1. V dropped 3 bases and J dropped 7; count of bases not matched to a gene: 11. Germline V CDR1 and CDR2: DFQATT, SNEGSKA (reference sequence). The CDR3 contains 14 residues. The CDR3 here is CSASSGGVVGEQYF. CDR3 DNA sequence: TGCAGTGCTAGTTCAGGGGGCGTAGTGGGAGAGCAGTACTTC.

The chain uses TRBV18 and TRBJ2-7, with TRBD2 as a possible D gene (6 bases). The CDR3 is 15 amino acids. Trimming stripped 2 bases from V and 1 base from J, with 12 bases between. Per germline, CDR1 KGHSH and CDR2 LQKENI. The CDR3 DNA reads TGTGCCAGCTCACCATTCGGGACTCCTTCCTACGAGCAGTACTTC. This translates into CASSPFGTPSYEQYF.

The chain couples TRBV5-1 to TRBJ1-2; 7 bases line up with TRBD1. V lost 4 bases to trimming and J lost 8 bases; unmatched junction nucleotides: 17. The germline gives CDR1 SGHRS, CDR2 YFSETQ. There are 16 residues in the CDR3. The CDR3 here is CASSPHGGTGVDGYTF. CDR3 coding DNA: TGCGCCAGCAGCCCCCACGGCGGCACAGGGGTGGACGGCTACACCTTC.

The genes are TRBV18 and TRBJ1-2; no clear D gene. V lost 5 bases and J 3 bases, leaving 13 bases between the germline ends. CDR1 is KGHSH, CDR2 LQKENI, per germline. The CDR3 is 14 amino acids. CDR3 residues: CASSMAFTDYGYTF. CDR3 DNA sequence: TGTGCCAGCTCAATGGCTTTCACCGACTATGGCTACACCTTC. The entire variable domain, with the rest obtained from reference TRBV18 and TRBJ1-2, is as follows: NAGVMQNPRHLVRRRGQEARLRCSPMKGHSHVYWYRQLPEEGLKFMVYLQKENIIDESGMPKERFSAEFPKEGPSILRIQQVVRGDSAAYFCASSMAFTDYGYTFGSGTRLTVV.

The rearrangement links TRBV27 to TRBJ2-1; TRBD2 matches 8 bases. CDR3 length: 19 residues. The V gene end was trimmed by 2 bases and the J gene end by 0 bases; junction bases not matched to a gene: 12. In germline, CDR1 is MNHEY, CDR2 SMNVEV (reference sequence). In DNA form, the CDR3 reads TGTGCCAGCAGTTTAAAGGGACTACGGGGGGGGAGCTCCTACAATGAGCAGTTCTTC. It codes for CASSLKGLRGGSSYNEQFF.